Listed below are T cell receptor beta chains from one sample, sequenced in a study of T cell responses to AZD1222 COVID-19 vaccine. The table came from immunoSEQ multiplex PCR; TCRdb's copy has only in-frame clones and leaves some out. Altogether about 160,000 clones are present, 88% being singletons, with the ten largest covering roughly 5%. The sample was peripheral blood, taken on day 0 of AZD1222 vaccination. These receptors all come from an adult in good health. CDR3s include the opening cysteine and the closing phenylalanine or tryptophan. The D gene is left open where the match is weak. Not all rows give a size; the values are once, few, many and, for expanded clones, a class.

>TRBV7-9|once|TRBJ1-3|TRBD1
TGTGCCAGCAGCCGTACCTCCCAGGGGGCCTTTGGAAACACCATATATTTT
CASSRTSQGAFGNTIYF
>TRBV28|NA|TRBJ1-5|NA
TGTGCCAGCAGTCCCGCCAAGGGCACGTCCAATCAGCCCCAGCATTTT
CASSPAKGTSNQPQHF
>TRBV24-1|NA|TRBJ2-3|NA
TGTGCCACCAGTGTAGTCGGAGATACGCAGTATTTT
CATSVVGDTQYF
>TRBV7-2|few|TRBJ2-1|NA
TGTGCCAGCAGCACCGAATCGGGTTCGGTCAATGAGCAGTTCTTC
CASSTESGSVNEQFF
>TRBV19|NA|TRBJ2-7|NA
TGTGCCAGTAGTATAGTGTCCAGGTCCTACGAGCAGTACTTC
CASSIVSRSYEQYF
>TRBV24-1|NA|TRBJ2-3|TRBD2
TGTGCCACCAGTGATTTGGCTAGCGGGAGGTCAGATACGCAGTATTTT
CATSDLASGRSDTQYF
>TRBV4-2|NA|TRBJ2-7|TRBD2
TGTGCCAGCAGCCAAGACGGGAGGCCGGGTGAGCAGTACTTC
CASSQDGRPGEQYF
>TRBV7-2|NA|TRBJ2-1|NA
TGTGCCAGCAGCTTAGGTCAGGGGGGATACAATGAGCAGTTCTTC
CASSLGQGGYNEQFF
>TRBV7-2|NA|TRBJ1-5|NA
TGTGCCAGCAGCTTAGATCTGGGCGTGGGCCAGCCCCAGCATTTT
CASSLDLGVGQPQHF
>TRBV28|NA|TRBJ2-5|NA
TGTGCCAGCAGTTTATATAGACCGAAACAAGAGACCCAGTACTTC
CASSLYRPKQETQYF
>TRBV28|NA|TRBJ2-6|NA
TGTGCCAGCAGTTTTTATGAGCTCTCTGGGGCCAACGTCCTGACTTTC
CASSFYELSGANVLTF
>TRBV4-1|NA|TRBJ2-2|NA
TGCGCCAGCAGCCAACAGGATTTGATTAGTGCCGGGGAGCTGTTTTTT
CASSQQDLISAGELFF
>TRBV19|once|TRBJ1-2|NA
TGTGCCAGTAGTTCGGGACCGACTTTCTATGGCTACACCTTC
CASSSGPTFYGYTF
>TRBV10-3|few|TRBJ2-7|NA
TGTGCCATCAGGAGACAGAGCTCCTACGAGCAGTACTTC
CAIRRQSSYEQYF
>TRBV6-6|NA|TRBJ1-2|TRBD1
TGTGCCAGCAGTCGACGCCGGGACAGCGTGACTCCCTATGGCTACACCTTC
CASSRRRDSVTPYGYTF
>TRBV28|once|TRBJ1-4|NA
TGTGCCAGCAGTTTAGGATCTTGGCGGGCCACAGCTGAAAAACTGTTTTTT
CASSLGSWRATAEKLFF
>TRBV19|NA|TRBJ1-2|NA
TGTGCGTCTGTGGGGGACTATGGCTACACCTTC
CASVGDYGYTF
>TRBV4-3|NA|TRBJ1-1|TRBD1
TGCGCCAGCAGCCTTGGGACAGGAGGGGCCACTGAAGCTTTCTTT
CASSLGTGGATEAFF
>TRBV7-9|NA|TRBJ1-4|NA
TGTGCCAGCAGCCCCGAGGGGGGGTATGGTGAAAAACTGTTTTTT
CASSPEGGYGEKLFF
>TRBV15|once|TRBJ2-7|NA
TGTGCCACCAGCAACCCATTGGGGGAGCTATCCTACGAGCAGTACTTC
CATSNPLGELSYEQYF
>TRBV28|NA|TRBJ1-1|TRBD1
TGTGCCAGCAGTCTACCACAGGGGGCCGGCACTGAAGCTTTCTTT
CASSLPQGAGTEAFF
>TRBV27|once|TRBJ1-5|TRBD1
TGTGCCAGCAGCCGGGACAGGGAGGGTCAGCCCCAGCATTTT
CASSRDREGQPQHF
>TRBV15|NA|TRBJ2-7|TRBD2
TGTGCCACACGACGTCCGGCTAGCGGGAACTACGAGCAGTACTTC
CATRRPASGNYEQYF
>TRBV25-1|once|TRBJ1-1|NA
TGTGCCAGCAGCAGGGGTTACGACACTGAAGCTTTCTTT
CASSRGYDTEAFF
>TRBV9|NA|TRBJ1-1|TRBD1
TGTGCCAGCAGCGGAGACTCACGGACAGGAGGGTTTATGAACACTGAAGCTTTCTTT
CASSGDSRTGGFMNTEAFF
>TRBV4-2|NA|TRBJ2-7|TRBD1
TGTGCCAGCAGCACGGGACAGTTAAACGAGCAGTACTTC
CASSTGQLNEQYF
>TRBV7-2|once|TRBJ2-7|NA
TGTGCCAGCAGCTTAGCTGGGGCAGGGATAAGCTACGAGCAGTACTTC
CASSLAGAGISYEQYF
>TRBV7-2|NA|TRBJ2-3|NA
TGTGCCAGCAGCTCGTCAGGGCAGGTGGGAGATACGCAGTATTTT
CASSSSGQVGDTQYF
>TRBV15|NA|TRBJ2-7|NA
TGTGCCACCAGCAGAGATCTTGGGGGGCAGTACTTC
CATSRDLGGQYF
>TRBV4-2|NA|TRBJ2-2|NA
TGTGCCAGCAGCCAAGAAATTGGGGTCGGGGAGCTGTTTTTT
CASSQEIGVGELFF
>TRBV9|NA|TRBJ2-2|TRBD2
TGTGCCAGCAGCCCAGGACTAGCGGGAGAGAACACCGGGGAGCTGTTTTTT
CASSPGLAGENTGELFF
>TRBV18|NA|TRBJ2-7|TRBD2
TGTGCCAGCTCACCGACTAGCGGGATTTTCGAGCAGTACTTC
CASSPTSGIFEQYF
>TRBV19|few|TRBJ2-1|NA
TGTGCCAGTAGTATGGTGAACAATGAGCAGTTCTTC
CASSMVNNEQFF
>TRBV7-2|NA|TRBJ2-1|NA
TGTGCCAGCAGCTCCAAGCGAGTATACAATGAGCAGTTCTTC
CASSSKRVYNEQFF
>TRBV7-9|NA|TRBJ1-1|NA
TGTGCCAGCAGCTTAGGTGGGGGAAGAAGCACTGAAGCTTTCTTT
CASSLGGGRSTEAFF
>TRBV7-2|NA|TRBJ2-7|NA
TGTGCCAGCAGCTTAGACCTTACTTCCTACGAGCAGTACTTC
CASSLDLTSYEQYF